These T cell receptor beta chains were read from a single sample in a study of identical twins. TCRdb redid the calling of the 5' RACE reads with MiXCR, one entry per CDR3 protein. The sample holds about 900,000 distinct CDR3 sequences, more than 9% seen once. The same specimen was also included in a second study, on yellow fever vaccine responses in identical twins.

Sequenced sample: PBMCs. These receptors all stem from a woman between 18 and 30 years old in good health. Each CDR3 is given with its conserved first and last residue. D genes are given only for firm matches. Expanded clones get a size class; other rows say once, few or many, or leave the size out.

>NA|NA|TRBV12-5|TRBJ2-1
TGTGCTAGTGGTAAGAACAATGAGCAGTTCTTC
CASGKNNEQFF
>few|TRBD1|TRBV4-2|TRBJ2-3
TGTGCCAGCAGCGAGGGACAGTCAGGAAGCACAGATACGCAGTATTTT
CASSEGQSGSTDTQYF
>NA|TRBD1|TRBV7-9|TRBJ1-3
TGTGCCAGCAGCCACGGGACAGGGGGTTACTCTGGAAACACCATATATTTT
CASSHGTGGYSGNTIYF
>many|TRBD1|TRBV5-1|TRBJ2-7
TGCGCCAGCAGCTTGCTCTGGGACAGGGGGCGATACGAGCAGTACTTC
CASSLLWDRGRYEQYF
>NA|NA|TRBV15|TRBJ1-2
TGTGCCACCACCCAAGGTCTTAACTATGGCTACACCTTC
CATTQGLNYGYTF
>few|NA|TRBV27|TRBJ2-7
TGTGCCAGCAGTTCGGCGAGCGTAGGCTCCTACGAGCAGTACTTC
CASSSASVGSYEQYF
>few|TRBD2|TRBV27|TRBJ2-1
TGTGCCAGCAGCTACCAGACTAGCGGGGGATCCAATGAGCAGTTCTTC
CASSYQTSGGSNEQFF
>few|NA|TRBV5-5|TRBJ2-5
TGTGCCAGTAGAAGGGGGGATATACAAGAGACCCAGTACTTC
CASRRGDIQETQYF
>many|TRBD2|TRBV5-1|TRBJ2-1
TGCGCCAGCAGCTTTGGGGGGGGTAATGACAATGAGCAGTTCTTC
CASSFGGGNDNEQFF
>NA|TRBD2|TRBV12-3/TRBV12-4|TRBJ2-1
TGTGCCAGCAGCCTTAGCGGGAGCCTCAATTCCCGCAATGAGCAGTTCTTC
CASSLSGSLNSRNEQFF
>few|TRBD1|TRBV7-3|TRBJ1-1
TGTGCCAGCAGCATGGGGGCAGGGGGCCCTGAAGCTTTCTTT
CASSMGAGGPEAFF
>NA|TRBD2|TRBV7-6|TRBJ2-5
TGTGCCAGCATCGAAAAACTAGCGGGACAAGAGACCCAGTACTTC
CASIEKLAGQETQYF
>NA|NA|TRBV12-3/TRBV12-4|TRBJ2-2
TGTGCCAGCAGTTGGGCTGGGGGGAGTGGGAGATGGACCGGGGAGCTGTTTTTT
CASSWAGGSGRWTGELFF
>few|TRBD2|TRBV5-1|TRBJ2-3
TGCGCCAGCACCAAACTAGCGGGGGGGGGAGATACGCAGTATTTT
CASTKLAGGGDTQYF
>NA|TRBD2|TRBV4-1|TRBJ2-7
TGCGCCAGCAGCCAAGATCTAGCGGCCAGCTCCTACGAGCAGTACTTC
CASSQDLAASSYEQYF
>NA|NA|TRBV20-1|TRBJ1-6
TGCAGTGCTAGAGGACGGCATAATTCACCCCTCCACTTT
CSARGRHNSPLHF
>few|TRBD2|TRBV7-9|TRBJ2-3
TGTGCCAGCAGCCTTGGGACTAGCGGTGGGAATACGCAGTATTTT
CASSLGTSGGNTQYF
>few|TRBD2|TRBV12-3/TRBV12-4|TRBJ2-5
TGTGCCAGCAGCCGTAGCCCCACTAGCGGGAAAGAGACCCAGTACTTC
CASSRSPTSGKETQYF
>few|NA|TRBV28|TRBJ2-7
TGTGCCAGCACCCTACCCGGGGGCGAGCAGTACTTC
CASTLPGGEQYF
>NA|NA|TRBV7-9|TRBJ1-4
TGTGCCAGCAGCGTAGGACCGATTAATGAAAAACTGTTTTTT
CASSVGPINEKLFF
>many|NA|TRBV28|TRBJ2-3
TGTGCCAGCAGTTTCCCCATTATGGGCAGCTACTCCACAGATACGCAGTATTTT
CASSFPIMGSYSTDTQYF
>many|TRBD2|TRBV12-3/TRBV12-4|TRBJ2-1
TGTGCCAGCAGTTTGACTAGCGGGGGATACAATGAGCAGTTCTTC
CASSLTSGGYNEQFF
>few|NA|TRBV15|TRBJ1-5
TGTGCCACCAGCAGAGTAGGGGGGCAGCCCCAGCATTTT
CATSRVGGQPQHF
>NA|TRBD2|TRBV7-6|TRBJ2-3
TGTGCCAGCAGCGCCCGACTAGCGGGGGCTCTCACAGATACGCAGTATTTT
CASSARLAGALTDTQYF
>NA|TRBD1|TRBV7-9|TRBJ1-2
TGTGCCAGCAGCCAGGACAGGGTGGACTATGGCTACACCTTC
CASSQDRVDYGYTF
>many|NA|TRBV7-6|TRBJ2-3
TGTGCCAGCAGCTTGAGACGGGGACACACAGATACGCAGTATTTT
CASSLRRGHTDTQYF
>NA|NA|TRBV11-3|TRBJ1-1
TGTGCCAACACACCTAAGGCTGAAGCTTTCTTT
CANTPKAEAFF